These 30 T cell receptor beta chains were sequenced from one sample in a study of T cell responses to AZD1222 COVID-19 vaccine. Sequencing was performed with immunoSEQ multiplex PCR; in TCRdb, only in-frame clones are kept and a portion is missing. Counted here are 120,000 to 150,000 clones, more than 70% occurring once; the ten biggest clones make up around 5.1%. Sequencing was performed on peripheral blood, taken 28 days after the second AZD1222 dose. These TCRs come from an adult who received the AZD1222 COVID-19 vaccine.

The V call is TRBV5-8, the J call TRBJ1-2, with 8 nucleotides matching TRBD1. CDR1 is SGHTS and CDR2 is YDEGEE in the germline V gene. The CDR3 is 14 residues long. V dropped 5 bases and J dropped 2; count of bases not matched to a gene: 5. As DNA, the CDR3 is TGTGCCAGCAGGCCCACAGGGGGGAACTATGGCTACACCTTC. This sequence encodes CASRPTGGNYGYTF.

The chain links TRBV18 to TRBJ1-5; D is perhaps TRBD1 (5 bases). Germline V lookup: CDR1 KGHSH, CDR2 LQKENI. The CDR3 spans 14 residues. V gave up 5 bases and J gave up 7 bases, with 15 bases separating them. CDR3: CASSSGTEAQPQHF. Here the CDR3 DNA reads TGTGCCAGCTCATCCGGGACGGAGGCCCAGCCCCAGCATTTT.

Written as DNA, the CDR3 is TGCGCCAGCAGCTTGGCTGGAAGGATTAGGACAGATACGCAGTATTTT. Protein product: CASSLAGRIRTDTQYF. V and J are TRBV5-1 and TRBJ2-3; D is ambiguous. In germline, CDR1 is SGHRS, CDR2 YFSETQ. The V and J ends lost 0 bases and 3 bases respectively, with 14 bases between them. This CDR3 spans 16 amino acids.

In DNA, the CDR3 is TGTGCCAGCAGTTTCAGGGCAGGCGAAAAACTGTTTTTT. Protein product: CASSFRAGEKLFF. The chain uses TRBV12-3 or TRBV12-4 and TRBJ1-4, with D possibly TRBD1 on 5 matching bases. Trimming left V 3 bases short and J 8 bases short, with 10 bases between. The CDR3 spans 13 residues.

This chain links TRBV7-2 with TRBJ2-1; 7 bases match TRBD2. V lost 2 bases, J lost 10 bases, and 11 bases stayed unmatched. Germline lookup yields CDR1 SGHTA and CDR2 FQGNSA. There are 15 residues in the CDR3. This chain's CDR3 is CASSLFRGRAVEQFF. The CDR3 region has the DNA TGTGCCAGCAGCTTATTTCGGGGGAGGGCCGTCGAGCAGTTCTTC.

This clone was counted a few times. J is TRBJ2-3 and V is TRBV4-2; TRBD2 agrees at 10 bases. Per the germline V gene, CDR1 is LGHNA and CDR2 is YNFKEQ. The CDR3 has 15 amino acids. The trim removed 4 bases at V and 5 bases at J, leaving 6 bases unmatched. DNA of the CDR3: TGTGCCAGCAGCCGAGCGGGGGGGCAAGTAGATACGCAGTATTTT. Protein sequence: CASSRAGGQVDTQYF.

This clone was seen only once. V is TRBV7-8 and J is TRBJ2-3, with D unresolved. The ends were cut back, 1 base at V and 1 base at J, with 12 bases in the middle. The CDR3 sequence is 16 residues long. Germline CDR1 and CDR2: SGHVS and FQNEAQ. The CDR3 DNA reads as TGTGCCAGCAGCTTAGAGTCTAATAGGGGCACAGATACGCAGTATTTT. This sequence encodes CASSLESNRGTDTQYF. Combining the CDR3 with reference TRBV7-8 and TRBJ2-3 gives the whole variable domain GAGVSQSPRYKVAKRGQDVALRCDPISGHVSLFWYQQALGQGPEFLTYFQNEAQLDKSGLPSDRFFAERPEGSVSTLKIQRTQQEDSAVYLCASSLESNRGTDTQYFGPGTRLTVL.

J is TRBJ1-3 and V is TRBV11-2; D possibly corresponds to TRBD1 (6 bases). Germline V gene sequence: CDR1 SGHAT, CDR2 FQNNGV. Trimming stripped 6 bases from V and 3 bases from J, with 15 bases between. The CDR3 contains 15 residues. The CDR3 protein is CASSQPTGNGNTIYF. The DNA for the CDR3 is TGTGCCAGCAGTCAACCCACAGGGAATGGAAACACCATATATTTT.

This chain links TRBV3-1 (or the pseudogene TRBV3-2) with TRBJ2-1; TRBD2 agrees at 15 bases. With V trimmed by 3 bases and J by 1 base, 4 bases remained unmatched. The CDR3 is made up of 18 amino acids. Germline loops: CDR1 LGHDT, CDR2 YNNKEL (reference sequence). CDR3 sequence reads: CASSQGTSGGTSYNEQFF. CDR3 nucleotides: TGTGCCAGCAGCCAGGGGACTAGCGGGGGGACTTCCTACAATGAGCAGTTCTTC.

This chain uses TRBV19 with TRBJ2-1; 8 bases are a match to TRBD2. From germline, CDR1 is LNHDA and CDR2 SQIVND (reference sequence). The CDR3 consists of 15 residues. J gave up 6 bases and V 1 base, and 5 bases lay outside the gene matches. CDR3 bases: TGTGCCAGTAGTATAGGACTAGCGAATTTCAATGAGCAGTTCTTC. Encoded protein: CASSIGLANFNEQFF.

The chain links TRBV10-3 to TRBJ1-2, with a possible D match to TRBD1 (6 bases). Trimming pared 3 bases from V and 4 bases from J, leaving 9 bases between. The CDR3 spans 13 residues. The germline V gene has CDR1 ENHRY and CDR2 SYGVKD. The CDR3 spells CAISDLQGYGYTF. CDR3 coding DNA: TGTGCCATCAGTGATCTACAGGGCTATGGCTACACCTTC.

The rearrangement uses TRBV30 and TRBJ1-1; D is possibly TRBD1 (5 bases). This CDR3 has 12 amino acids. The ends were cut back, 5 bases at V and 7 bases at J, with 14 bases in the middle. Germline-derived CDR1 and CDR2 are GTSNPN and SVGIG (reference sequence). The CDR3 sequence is CAWERGEIEAFF. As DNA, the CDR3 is TGTGCCTGGGAAAGGGGAGAAATTGAAGCTTTCTTT.

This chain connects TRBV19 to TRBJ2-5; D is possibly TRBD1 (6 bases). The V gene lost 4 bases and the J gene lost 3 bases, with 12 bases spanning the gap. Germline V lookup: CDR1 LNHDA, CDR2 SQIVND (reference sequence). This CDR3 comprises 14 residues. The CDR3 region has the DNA TGTGCCAGTAGTAACAGGGCCGAAAAAGAGACCCAGTACTTC. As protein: CASSNRAEKETQYF.

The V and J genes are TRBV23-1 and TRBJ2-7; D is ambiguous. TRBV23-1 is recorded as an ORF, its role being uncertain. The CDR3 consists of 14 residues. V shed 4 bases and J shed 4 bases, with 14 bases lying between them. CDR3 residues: CASSLRDRGYEQYF. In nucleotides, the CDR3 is TGCGCCAGCAGTCTCCGAGACCGAGGATACGAGCAGTACTTC.

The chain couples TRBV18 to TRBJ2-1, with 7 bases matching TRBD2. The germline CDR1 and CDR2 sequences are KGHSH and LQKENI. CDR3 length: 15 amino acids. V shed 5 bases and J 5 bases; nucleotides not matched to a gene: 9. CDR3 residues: CASSSTGGSNNEQFF. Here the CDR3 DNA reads TGTGCCAGCTCATCAACGGGGGGTTCTAACAATGAGCAGTTCTTC.

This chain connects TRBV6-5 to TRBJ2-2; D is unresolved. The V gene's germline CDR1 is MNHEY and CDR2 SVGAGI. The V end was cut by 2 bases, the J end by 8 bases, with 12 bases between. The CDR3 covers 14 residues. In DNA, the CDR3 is TGTGCCAGCAGTTACATGAGTTCCCAGGGGGAGCTGTTTTTT. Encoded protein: CASSYMSSQGELFF.

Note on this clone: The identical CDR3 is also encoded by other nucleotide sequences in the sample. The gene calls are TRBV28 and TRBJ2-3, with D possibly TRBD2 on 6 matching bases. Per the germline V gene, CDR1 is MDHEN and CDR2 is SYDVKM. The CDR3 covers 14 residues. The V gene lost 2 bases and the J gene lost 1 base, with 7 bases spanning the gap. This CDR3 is CASSLPGGTDTQYF. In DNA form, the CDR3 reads TGTGCCAGCAGTTTACCGGGGGGCACAGATACGCAGTATTTT.

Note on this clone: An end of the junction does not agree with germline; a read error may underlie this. CDR3 in DNA: TGTGCTAGCAGCTTAGAGGGTTTTCTAGGCTCTCAAGAGACCCAGTACTTC. It translates to CASSLEGFLGSQETQYF. V is TRBV7-7 and J is TRBJ2-5, with D maybe TRBD2 (5 bases). This CDR3 is 17 amino acids long. Germline CDR1 and CDR2: SSHAT and FNYEAQ (reference sequence).

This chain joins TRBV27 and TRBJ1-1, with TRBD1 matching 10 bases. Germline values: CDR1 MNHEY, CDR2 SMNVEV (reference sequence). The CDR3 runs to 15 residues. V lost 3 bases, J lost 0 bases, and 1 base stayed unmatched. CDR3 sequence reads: CASSFGTGVNTEAFF. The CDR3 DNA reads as TGTGCCAGCAGTTTTGGGACAGGGGTGAACACTGAAGCTTTCTTT.

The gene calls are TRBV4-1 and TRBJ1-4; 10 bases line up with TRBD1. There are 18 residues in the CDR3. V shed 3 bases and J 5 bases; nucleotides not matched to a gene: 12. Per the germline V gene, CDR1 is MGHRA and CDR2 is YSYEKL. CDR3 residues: CASSQGGQGPPRNEKLFF. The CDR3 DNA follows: TGCGCCAGCAGCCAGGGGGGACAGGGGCCGCCGAGAAATGAAAAACTGTTTTTT.

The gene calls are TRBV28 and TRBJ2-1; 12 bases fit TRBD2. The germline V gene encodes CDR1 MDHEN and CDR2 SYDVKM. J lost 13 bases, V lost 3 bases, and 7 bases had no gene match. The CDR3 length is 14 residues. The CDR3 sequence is CASSFRSSGGEQFF. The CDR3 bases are TGTGCCAGCAGTTTTCGGTCTAGCGGGGGGGAACAGTTCTTC.

The CDR3 is CASSLGAGTGENSPLHF. Here the CDR3 DNA reads TGCGCCAGCAGCTTGGGGGCCGGGACAGGGGAAAATTCACCCCTCCACTTT. The rearrangement links TRBV5-1 to TRBJ1-6; 10 positions agree with TRBD1. V was pared by 0 bases and J by 7 bases, with 7 bases of the junction left unmatched. Germline V gene lookup returns CDR1 SGHRS and CDR2 YFSETQ. The CDR3 runs 17 residues.

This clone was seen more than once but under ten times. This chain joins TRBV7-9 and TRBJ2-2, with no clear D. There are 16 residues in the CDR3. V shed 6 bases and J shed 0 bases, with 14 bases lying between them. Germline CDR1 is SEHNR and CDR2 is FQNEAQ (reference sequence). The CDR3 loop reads CASRPLYGTNTGELFF. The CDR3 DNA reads TGTGCCAGCAGACCGCTTTACGGAACGAACACCGGGGAGCTGTTTTTT.

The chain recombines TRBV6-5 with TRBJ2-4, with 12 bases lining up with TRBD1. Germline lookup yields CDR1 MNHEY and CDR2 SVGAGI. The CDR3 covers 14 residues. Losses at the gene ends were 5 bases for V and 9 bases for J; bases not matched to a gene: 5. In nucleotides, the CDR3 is TGTGCCAGCAGTAGGGACAGGGGGCAGTCCATTCAGTACTTC. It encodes CASSRDRGQSIQYF.

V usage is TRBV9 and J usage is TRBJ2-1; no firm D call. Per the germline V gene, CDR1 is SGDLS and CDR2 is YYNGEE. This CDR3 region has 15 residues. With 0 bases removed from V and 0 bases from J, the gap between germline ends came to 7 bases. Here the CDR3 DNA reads TGTGCCAGCAGCGTAGTGGGTAGCTCCTACAATGAGCAGTTCTTC. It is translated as CASSVVGSSYNEQFF.

This CDR3 is CAWSSAGNTIYF. CDR3 in DNA: TGTGCCTGGAGCTCGGCTGGAAACACCATATATTTT. The V and J genes are TRBV30 and TRBJ1-3; D gene ambiguous. The CDR3 loop spans 12 amino acids. CDR1 is GTSNPN and CDR2 is SVGIG in the germline V gene (reference sequence). V lost 3 bases, J lost 2 bases, and 5 bases lay in between. The variable domain in full, completed from reference TRBV30 and TRBJ1-3, reads SQTIHQWPATLVQPVGSPLSLECTVEGTSNPNLYWYRQAAGRGLQLLFYSVGIGQISSEVPQNLSASRPQDRQFILSSKKLLLSDSGFYLCAWSSAGNTIYFGEGSWLTVV.

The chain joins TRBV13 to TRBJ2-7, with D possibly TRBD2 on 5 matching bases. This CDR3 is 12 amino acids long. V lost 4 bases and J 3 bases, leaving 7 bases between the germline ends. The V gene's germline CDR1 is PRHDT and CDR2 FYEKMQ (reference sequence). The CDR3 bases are TGTGCCAGCAGCTACGGGGTCTACGAGCAGTACTTC. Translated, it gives CASSYGVYEQYF.

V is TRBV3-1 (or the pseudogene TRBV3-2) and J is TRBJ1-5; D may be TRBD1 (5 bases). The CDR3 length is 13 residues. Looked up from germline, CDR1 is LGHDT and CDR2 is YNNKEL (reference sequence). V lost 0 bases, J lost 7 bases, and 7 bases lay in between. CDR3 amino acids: CASSQDAGQPQHF. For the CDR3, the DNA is TGTGCCAGCAGCCAAGATGCAGGGCAGCCCCAGCATTTT.

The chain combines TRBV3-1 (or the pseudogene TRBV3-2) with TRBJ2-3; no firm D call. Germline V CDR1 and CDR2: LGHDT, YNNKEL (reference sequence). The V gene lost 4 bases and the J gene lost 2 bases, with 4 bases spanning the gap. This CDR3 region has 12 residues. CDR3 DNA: TGTGCCAGCAGCCGTTACACAGATACGCAGTATTTT. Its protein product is CASSRYTDTQYF.

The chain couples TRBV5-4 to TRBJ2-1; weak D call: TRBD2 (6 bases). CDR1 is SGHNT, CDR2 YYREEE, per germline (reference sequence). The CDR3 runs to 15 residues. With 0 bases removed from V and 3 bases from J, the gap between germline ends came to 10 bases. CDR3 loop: CASSLDRGNYNEQFF. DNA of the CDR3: TGTGCCAGCAGCTTGGACCGGGGGAACTACAATGAGCAGTTCTTC. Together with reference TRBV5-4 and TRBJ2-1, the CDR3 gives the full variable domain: ETGVTQSPTHLIKTRGQQVTLRCSSQSGHNTVSWYQQALGQGPQFIFQYYREEENGRGNFPPRFSGLQFPNYSSELNVNALELDDSALYLCASSLDRGNYNEQFFGPGTRLTVL.